The 27 T cell receptor beta chains given below trace back to one sample, sequenced in a study of breast tumors, draining lymph nodes, adjacent tissues. One entry per CDR3 protein, called by TCRdb with MiXCR from the multiplex PCR reads. In the table there are 180,000 or so distinct CDR3 sequences, 25% to 40% of which are singletons. Axillary draining lymph nodes of breast cancer patients supplied the node samples. Sequencing was carried out using axillary lymph node tissue. The receptors were gathered from a female donor with breast cancer. Some clones in this sample may be carry-over from other donors' samples.

This clonotype was seen more than once but under ten times. One base away lies a much larger clone, so this may be a sequencing read error. V usage is TRBV6-5 and J usage is TRBJ1-6; no clear D gene. Per germline, CDR1 MNHEY and CDR2 SVGAGI. There are 13 residues in the CDR3. V lost 10 bases and J 7 bases, leaving 14 bases between the germline ends. CDR3 DNA sequence: TGTGCCACCTTGCCTCAACGGAATTCACCCCTCCACTTT. This codes for CATLPQRNSPLHF.

This clonotype was observed at least ten times. V usage is TRBV4-2 and J usage is TRBJ1-2; D is unresolved. This CDR3 region has 14 residues. CDR1 and CDR2 (germline): LGHNA, YNFKEQ. Trimming shortened V by 3 bases and J by 1 base, and 9 bases separated the two germline ends. The CDR3: CASSHATDNYGYTF. The DNA of the CDR3 is TGTGCCAGCAGCCACGCGACGGATAACTATGGCTACACCTTC.

This clonotype was seen at least ten times. The chain couples TRBV19 to TRBJ1-2; D unresolved. CDR1 is LNHDA, CDR2 SQIVND, per germline (reference sequence). The CDR3 sequence is 13 residues long. The ends were cut back, 2 bases at V and 3 bases at J, with 7 bases in the middle. The CDR3 DNA follows: TGTGCCAGTAGTATATGGACGGACTATGGCTACACCTTC. It encodes CASSIWTDYGYTF.

The rearrangement links TRBV6-6 to TRBJ1-6, with unresolved D. Germline CDR1 and CDR2: MNHNY and SVGAGI (reference sequence). V lost 0 bases and J lost 8, with 8 bases in between. The CDR3 totals 14 residues. CDR3 DNA sequence: TGTGCCAGCAGTTACTCCGGACTCCATTCACCCCTCCACTTT. Encoded protein: CASSYSGLHSPLHF.

This clonotype was detected many times. The chain carries TRBV14 and TRBJ2-3; 7 positions match TRBD2. The CDR3 spans 18 residues. The germline CDR1 and CDR2 sequences are SGHDN and FVKESK. The V gene end was trimmed by 0 bases and the J gene end by 5 bases; junction bases not matched to a gene: 14. The CDR3 loop is CASSQDLSSGEEVDTQYF. CDR3 DNA sequence: TGTGCCAGCAGCCAAGATCTGTCCAGCGGGGAGGAGGTAGATACGCAGTATTTT.

This clonotype was found many times. The V call is TRBV20-1, the J call TRBJ2-3; 9 bases map to TRBD2. The V and J ends lost 3 bases and 3 bases, in that order; junction bases with no gene match: 13. The CDR3 runs 17 residues. CDR1 is DFQATT, CDR2 SNEGSKA, per germline (reference sequence). Written as DNA, the CDR3 is TGCAGTGCTAGCCAACCCGAAGCTAGCGGGGTAACAGATACGCAGTATTTT. Protein: CSASQPEASGVTDTQYF.

This clonotype was detected ten times or more. The chain has TRBV12-3 or TRBV12-4 and TRBJ1-5, with TRBD1 matching 7 bases. The J segment lost 0 bases and the V segment lost 4 bases, leaving 3 bases of the junction unmatched. CDR3 size: 15 residues. DNA for the CDR3: TGTGCCAGCAGTTCGGACAGGCATAGCAATCAGCCCCAGCATTTT. Translated: CASSSDRHSNQPQHF.

The DNA for the CDR3 is TGTGCCACCAGCAGATGGGGAGGTTCCTCTGGGGCCAACGTCCTGACTTTC. It translates to CATSRWGGSSGANVLTF. The chain couples TRBV15 to TRBJ2-6, with D perhaps matching TRBD2 (6 bases). Germline V CDR1 and CDR2: LNHNV, YYDKDF (reference sequence). Trimming removed 2 bases at V and 0 bases at J, with 11 bases between. CDR3 length equals 17 residues.

A word on this clonotype: The conserved closing phenylalanine or tryptophan is absent in this CDR3, likely reflecting a read error. The limits of the CDR3 on the DNA are not certain, so only TCRdb's listed CDR3 is given. The V and J genes are TRBV5-1 and TRBJ2-5; the D call TRBD2 from the table was never checked on the DNA. Germline values: CDR1 SGHRS, CDR2 YFSETQ. The CDR3 is 10 residues long, counting both termini. CDR3 region: CASSPRGPNT.

This clonotype was found many times. The gene calls are TRBV5-6 and TRBJ2-3; D might be TRBD1 (6 bases). Germline values: CDR1 SGHDT, CDR2 YYEEEE. The CDR3 consists of 15 residues. Trimming removed 4 bases at V and 2 bases at J, with 14 bases between. The CDR3 sequence: CASSRRAGVTDTQYF. CDR3 DNA sequence: TGTGCCAGCAGCCGCCGGGCAGGGGTCACAGATACGCAGTATTTT.

Concerning this clonotype itself: With a much larger clone just one base away, this may be a read error. The gene calls are TRBV20-1 and TRBJ2-3; TRBD2 agrees at 8 bases. The CDR3 length is 15 residues. CDR1 is DFQATT, CDR2 SNEGSKA, per germline (reference sequence). Unmatched junction bases numbered 9, after V lost 3 bases and J lost 4 bases. CDR3 amino acids: CSARGRLANADTQYF. The DNA of the CDR3 is TGCAGTGCTAGGGGCAGACTAGCGAACGCAGATACGCAGTATTTT.

V and J are TRBV14 and TRBJ2-7; weak D call: TRBD1 (6 bases). The germline gives CDR1 SGHDN, CDR2 FVKESK. This CDR3 has 17 amino acids. V was pared by 6 bases and J by 6 bases, with 27 bases between. This CDR3 is CASSLLSQGTGPSEQYF. The CDR3 DNA is TGTGCCAGCAGTCTACTTTCACAGGGTACGGGTCCCTCCGAGCAGTACTTC.

The CDR3 spells CAISDSGTGAGGYTF. CDR3 bases: TGTGCCATCAGTGACTCCGGGACAGGGGCGGGTGGCTACACCTTC. V gene TRBV10-3 combines with J gene TRBJ1-2; 10 nucleotides align to TRBD1. Germline CDR1 is ENHRY and CDR2 is SYGVKD. The junction had 8 bases not matched to a gene; V was cut back by 3 bases and J by 7 bases. CDR3 length equals 15 residues.

This clonotype has at least ten counts. The J gene is TRBJ2-1, the V gene TRBV15; no clear D gene. The CDR3 extends over 13 amino acids. Germline-derived CDR1 and CDR2 are LNHNV and YYDKDF (reference sequence). The ends were cut back, 4 bases at V and 4 bases at J, with 8 bases in the middle. The chain's CDR3 is CATSKGAYNEQFF. The DNA of the CDR3 is TGTGCCACCAGCAAAGGAGCGTACAATGAGCAGTTCTTC.

Ten or more counts support this clonotype. J is TRBJ1-4 and V is TRBV6-5; 7 bases line up with TRBD1. V dropped 4 bases and J dropped 6; count of bases not matched to a gene: 5. Germline CDR1 MNHEY, CDR2 SVGAGI. The CDR3 length is 14 residues. The chain's CDR3 is CASSSGGVDEKLFF. The CDR3 coding sequence is TGTGCCAGCAGTTCAGGGGGTGTGGATGAAAAACTGTTTTTT.

This clonotype was seen more than once but under ten times. The chain has TRBV7-2 and TRBJ1-4; D gene uncertain. The CDR3 is made up of 15 amino acids. Germline CDR1 reads SGHTA; CDR2 reads FQGNSA. The V end was cut by 6 bases, the J end by 3 bases, with 14 bases between. Written as DNA, the CDR3 is TGTGCCAGCAGTCCACCCCGCCGTTCTAATGAAAAACTGTTTTTT. This sequence encodes CASSPPRRSNEKLFF.

Details on this clonotype: At one boundary the junction diverges from the germline segment, which might be a read error. This rearrangement joins TRBV20-1 to TRBJ2-6; the match to TRBD2 covers 7 bases. CDR1 and CDR2 from the germline V gene are DFQATT and SNEGSKA (reference sequence). The CDR3 loop spans 16 amino acids. The chain's CDR3 is CSALAGVGSAANVLTF. The CDR3, as DNA: TGCAGTGCTCTGGCGGGAGTAGGGTCTGCGGCCAACGTCCTGACTTTC.

A note on this clonotype: A much larger clone sits a single nucleotide away, making a read error possible. This chain links TRBV5-1 with TRBJ1-1, with D possibly matching TRBD1 (5 bases). V was cut by 4 bases and J by 7 bases, with 17 bases left in between. The CDR3 loop spans 14 amino acids. Germline V gives CDR1 SGHRS, CDR2 YFSETQ. For the CDR3, the DNA is TGCGCCAGCAGCCATGAGGCAGGGAGGAGTGAAGCTTTCTTT. Its translation: CASSHEAGRSEAFF.

On this clonotype: The CDR3 does not close with the conserved phenylalanine or tryptophan, likely indicating a read error. This chain links TRBV5-6 with TRBJ2-7; D gene ambiguous. V gave up 0 bases and J gave up 4 bases, with 11 bases separating them. The CDR3 extends over 14 amino acids. Germline V gene sequence: CDR1 SGHDT, CDR2 YYEEEE. As DNA, the CDR3 is TGTGCCAGCAGCTTGGGGTCAGCGTTGTACGAGCAGTACCTC. Protein: CASSLGSALYEQYL.

This clonotype appeared a few times. This sequence may be a read error, since a much larger clone differs from it by one base. V usage is TRBV7-3 and J usage is TRBJ2-1; D is possibly TRBD1 (6 bases). The CDR3 is made up of 15 amino acids. CDR1 and CDR2 from the germline V gene are SGHTA and FQGTGA. For the CDR3, the DNA is TGTGCCAGCAGCCCCCAGGGGAACACCTACAATGAGCAGCTCTTC. Its translation is CASSPQGNTYNEQLF.

The chain combines TRBV11-2 with TRBJ2-1, with D unresolved. In germline, CDR1 is SGHAT, CDR2 FQNNGV. The germline V and J ends were trimmed by 0 bases and 2 bases, with 11 bases remaining between them. The CDR3 contains 16 residues. The CDR3 DNA reads as TGTGCCAGCAGCTTAGAGTCCGGGCGGACCTACAATGAGCAGTTCTTC. Protein product: CASSLESGRTYNEQFF.

The chain joins TRBV20-1 to TRBJ2-5; D possibly uses TRBD1 or TRBD2 (6 bases each). Germline V gives CDR1 DFQATT, CDR2 SNEGSKA (reference sequence). V gave up 0 bases and J gave up 5 bases, with 25 bases separating them. The CDR3 is made up of 18 amino acids. The CDR3 loop is CSARDGDPPGGVVETQYF. For the CDR3, the DNA is TGCAGTGCTAGAGATGGCGACCCCCCCGGGGGCGTCGTGGAGACCCAGTACTTC.

This clonotype was recorded many times. The J gene is TRBJ2-3, the V gene TRBV4-1; D perhaps matches TRBD2 (5 bases). V lost 8 bases to trimming and J lost 5 bases, with 11 bases between them. The CDR3 length is 12 residues. Germline V lookup: CDR1 MGHRA, CDR2 YSYEKL. The CDR3 region has the DNA TGCGCCAGCGGACTCATTGGAGATACGCAGTATTTT. Protein: CASGLIGDTQYF.

The chain uses TRBV5-1 and TRBJ1-5; 11 positions agree with TRBD1. The junction had 9 bases not matched to a gene; V was cut back by 4 bases and J by 6 bases. This CDR3 region has 16 residues. CDR1 is SGHRS and CDR2 is YFSETQ in the germline V gene. The CDR3 protein is CASSPNTGTGGQPQHF. The CDR3 region has the DNA TGCGCCAGCAGCCCGAATACAGGGACAGGGGGTCAGCCCCAGCATTTT.

This clonotype has ten or more counts. This chain connects TRBV20-1 to TRBJ1-1, with TRBD1 matching over 7 bases. This CDR3 is built from 14 residues. V dropped 5 bases and J dropped 6; count of bases not matched to a gene: 12. Germline V gives CDR1 DFQATT, CDR2 SNEGSKA (reference sequence). The chain's CDR3 is CSAGRNRGFAEAFF. CDR3 sequence (DNA): TGCAGTGCTGGGAGGAACAGGGGATTCGCTGAAGCTTTCTTT.

This clonotype was found many times. The V and J genes are TRBV27 and TRBJ2-7; 9 positions agree with TRBD1. This CDR3 contains 12 residues. Per the germline V gene, CDR1 is MNHEY and CDR2 is SMNVEV (reference sequence). J gave up 2 bases and V 9 bases, and 2 bases lay outside the gene matches. CDR3 bases: TGTGCCAGTGGGACAGGGACCTACGAGCAGTACTTC. Amino acid sequence: CASGTGTYEQYF.

This clonotype was counted ten times or more. The chain recombines TRBV15 with TRBJ1-3; D remains ambiguous. V was clipped by 1 base and J by 0 bases, with 13 bases between them. Germline V gene data show CDR1 as LNHNV and CDR2 as YYDKDF (reference sequence). This CDR3 has 17 amino acids. CDR3 loop: CATSRALGRYSGNTIYF. Here the CDR3 DNA reads TGTGCCACCAGCAGAGCGCTCGGCCGGTACTCTGGAAACACCATATATTTT.